This T cell receptor (beta chain) appears in the sequencing data of a study of control samples from healthy donors and cancer patients. The repertoire was sequenced with immunoSEQ multiplex PCR; TCRdb's copy has only in-frame clones and lacks some. The profile covers 150,000 to 200,000 clones, with 90% to 95% appearing a single time and about 8.5% taken by the ten largest. Germline CDR1 LNHDA, CDR2 SQIVND (reference sequence). This CDR3 is 15 amino acids long. With V trimmed by 3 bases and J by 5 bases, 6 bases remained unmatched. The sample taken for sequencing was blood. The TCR sequence derives from a woman between 40 and 50 years old in good health. The J gene is TRBJ2-5, the V gene TRBV19; TRBD1 matches 10 bases. DNA for the CDR3: TGTGCCAGTAGTATCGACAGGGGGCTAGGGGAGACCCAGTACTTC. This sequence encodes CASSIDRGLGETQYF.